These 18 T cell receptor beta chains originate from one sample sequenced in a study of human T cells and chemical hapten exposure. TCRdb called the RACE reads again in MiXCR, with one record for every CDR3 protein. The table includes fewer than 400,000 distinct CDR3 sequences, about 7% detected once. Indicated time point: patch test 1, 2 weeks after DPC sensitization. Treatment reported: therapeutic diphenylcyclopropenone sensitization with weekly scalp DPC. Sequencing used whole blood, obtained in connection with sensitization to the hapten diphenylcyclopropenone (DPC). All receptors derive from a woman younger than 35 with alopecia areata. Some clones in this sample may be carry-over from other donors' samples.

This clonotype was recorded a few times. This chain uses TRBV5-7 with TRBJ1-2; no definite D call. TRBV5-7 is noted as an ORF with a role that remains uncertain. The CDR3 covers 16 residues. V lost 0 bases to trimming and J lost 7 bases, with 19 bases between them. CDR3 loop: CASSLGGTAYYGGYTF. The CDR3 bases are TGTGCCAGCAGCTTGGGAGGTACCGCATATTATGGTGGCTACACCTTC.

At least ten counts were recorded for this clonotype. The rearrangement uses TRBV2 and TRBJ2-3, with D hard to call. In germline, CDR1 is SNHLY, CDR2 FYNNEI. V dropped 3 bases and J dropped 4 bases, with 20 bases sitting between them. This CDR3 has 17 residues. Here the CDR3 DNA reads TGTGCCAGCAGTGAGAGGTTAGGGCCAAAGAACGCAGATACGCAGTATTTT. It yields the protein CASSERLGPKNADTQYF.

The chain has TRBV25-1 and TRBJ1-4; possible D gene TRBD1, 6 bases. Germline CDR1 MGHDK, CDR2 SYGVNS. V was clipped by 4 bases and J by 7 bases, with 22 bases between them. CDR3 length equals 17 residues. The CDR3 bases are TGTGCCAGCAGTGTCGATTCCCCCCTGGGGGGGCTTGAAAAACTGTTTTTT. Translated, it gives CASSVDSPLGGLEKLFF.

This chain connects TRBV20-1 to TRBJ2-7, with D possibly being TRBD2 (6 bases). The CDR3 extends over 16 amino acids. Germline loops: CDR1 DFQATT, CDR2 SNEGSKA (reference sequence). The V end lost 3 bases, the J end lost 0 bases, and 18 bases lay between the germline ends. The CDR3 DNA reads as TGCAGTGCTAGTGACACTGGGACTCCGGCCTCCTACGAGCAGTACTTC. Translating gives CSASDTGTPASYEQYF.

The DNA for the CDR3 is TGTGCCAGCGTTACCGGGGGGCCTACTGGGGCCAACGTCCTGACTTTC. This translates into CASVTGGPTGANVLTF. This chain joins TRBV28 and TRBJ2-6, with D tentatively TRBD2 (7 bases). The CDR3 length is 16 residues. CDR1 and CDR2 from the germline V gene are MDHEN and SYDVKM. Trimming shortened V by 8 bases and J by 2 bases, and 16 bases separated the two germline ends.

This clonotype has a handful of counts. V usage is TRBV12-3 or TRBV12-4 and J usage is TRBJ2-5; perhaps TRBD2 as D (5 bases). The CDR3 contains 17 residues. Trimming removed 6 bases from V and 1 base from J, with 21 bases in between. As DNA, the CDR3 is TGTGCCAGCAGCTCCGGGCCCCTATCGGGGAGCCAAGAGACCCAGTACTTC. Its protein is CASSSGPLSGSQETQYF.

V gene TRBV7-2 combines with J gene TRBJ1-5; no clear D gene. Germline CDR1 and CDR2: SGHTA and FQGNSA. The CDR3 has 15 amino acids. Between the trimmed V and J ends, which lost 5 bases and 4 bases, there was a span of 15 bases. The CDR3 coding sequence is TGTGCCAGCAGCCCAAGCGGTCCGAATAATCAGCCCCAGCATTTT. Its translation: CASSPSGPNNQPQHF.

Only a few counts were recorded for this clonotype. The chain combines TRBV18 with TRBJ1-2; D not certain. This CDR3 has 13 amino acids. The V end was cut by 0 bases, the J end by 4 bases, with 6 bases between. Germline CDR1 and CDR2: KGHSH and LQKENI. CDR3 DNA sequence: TGTGCCAGCTCACCACCGTCGGTCTATGGCTACACCTTC. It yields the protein CASSPPSVYGYTF.

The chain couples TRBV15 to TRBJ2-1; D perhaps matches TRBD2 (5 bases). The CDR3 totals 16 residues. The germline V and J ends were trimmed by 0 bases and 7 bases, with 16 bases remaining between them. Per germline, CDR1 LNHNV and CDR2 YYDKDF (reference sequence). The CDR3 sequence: CATSRDISALENEQFF. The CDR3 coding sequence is TGTGCCACCAGCAGAGATATTAGCGCGCTTGAGAATGAGCAGTTCTTC.

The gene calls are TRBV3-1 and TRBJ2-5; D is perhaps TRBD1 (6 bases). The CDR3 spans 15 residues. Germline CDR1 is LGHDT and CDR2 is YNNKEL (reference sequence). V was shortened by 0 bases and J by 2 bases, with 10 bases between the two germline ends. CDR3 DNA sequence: TGTGCCAGCAGCCAAGACGCTGGACAGCAAGAGACCCAGTACTTC. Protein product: CASSQDAGQQETQYF.

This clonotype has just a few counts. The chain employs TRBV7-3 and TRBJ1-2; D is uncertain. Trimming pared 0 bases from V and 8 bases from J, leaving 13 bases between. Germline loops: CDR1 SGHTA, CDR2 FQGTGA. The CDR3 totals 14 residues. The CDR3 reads CASSLTSWSGGYTF. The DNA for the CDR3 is TGTGCCAGCAGCTTAACGTCGTGGAGTGGCGGCTACACCTTC.

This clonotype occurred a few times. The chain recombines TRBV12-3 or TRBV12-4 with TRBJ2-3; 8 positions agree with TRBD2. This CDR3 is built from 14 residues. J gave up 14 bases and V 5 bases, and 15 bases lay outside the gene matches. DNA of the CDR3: TGTGCCAGCAGTCCGATTGAACGGACTAGCCGCCGGTATTTT. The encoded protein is CASSPIERTSRRYF.

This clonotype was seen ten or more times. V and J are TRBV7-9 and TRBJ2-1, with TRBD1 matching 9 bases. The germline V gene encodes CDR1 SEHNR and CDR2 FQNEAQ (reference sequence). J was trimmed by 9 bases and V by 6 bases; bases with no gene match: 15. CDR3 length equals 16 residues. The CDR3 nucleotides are TGTGCCAGCAGTTCCCTTCCGGGACAGGGTCGTGTTGAGCAGTTCTTC. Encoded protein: CASSSLPGQGRVEQFF.

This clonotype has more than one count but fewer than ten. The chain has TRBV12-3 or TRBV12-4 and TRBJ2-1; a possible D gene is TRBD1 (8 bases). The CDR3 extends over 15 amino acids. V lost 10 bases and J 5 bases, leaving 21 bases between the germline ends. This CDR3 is CATSPRTGTNNEQFF. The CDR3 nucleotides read TGTGCCACCTCCCCAAGGACAGGGACTAACAATGAGCAGTTCTTC.

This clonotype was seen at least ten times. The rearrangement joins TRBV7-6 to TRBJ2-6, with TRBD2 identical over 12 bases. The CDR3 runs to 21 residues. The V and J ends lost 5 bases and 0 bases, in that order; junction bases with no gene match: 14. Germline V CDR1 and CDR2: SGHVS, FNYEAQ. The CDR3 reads CASSLRLAGATVSSGANVLTF. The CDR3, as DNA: TGTGCCAGCAGCCTCCGACTAGCGGGGGCCACCGTAAGCTCTGGGGCCAACGTCCTGACTTTC.

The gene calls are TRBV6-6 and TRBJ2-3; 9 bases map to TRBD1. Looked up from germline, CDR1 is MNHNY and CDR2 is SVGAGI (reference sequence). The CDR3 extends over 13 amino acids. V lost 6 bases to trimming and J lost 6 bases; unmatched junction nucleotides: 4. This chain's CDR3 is CASRYGQGDTQYF. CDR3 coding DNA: TGTGCCAGCAGATATGGACAGGGGGATACGCAGTATTTT.

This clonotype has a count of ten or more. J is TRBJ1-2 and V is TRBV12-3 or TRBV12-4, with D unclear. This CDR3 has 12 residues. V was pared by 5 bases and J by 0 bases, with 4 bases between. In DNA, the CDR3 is TGTGCCAGCAGTCAGTCTAACTATGGCTACACCTTC. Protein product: CASSQSNYGYTF.

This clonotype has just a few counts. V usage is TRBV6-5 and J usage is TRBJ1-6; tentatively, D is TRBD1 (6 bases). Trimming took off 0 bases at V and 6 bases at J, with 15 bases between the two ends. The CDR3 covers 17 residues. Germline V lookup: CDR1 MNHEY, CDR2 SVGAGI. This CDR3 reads CASSYSSLGHSNSPLHF. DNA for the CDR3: TGTGCCAGCAGTTACTCGAGTCTGGGACACTCTAATTCACCCCTCCACTTT.